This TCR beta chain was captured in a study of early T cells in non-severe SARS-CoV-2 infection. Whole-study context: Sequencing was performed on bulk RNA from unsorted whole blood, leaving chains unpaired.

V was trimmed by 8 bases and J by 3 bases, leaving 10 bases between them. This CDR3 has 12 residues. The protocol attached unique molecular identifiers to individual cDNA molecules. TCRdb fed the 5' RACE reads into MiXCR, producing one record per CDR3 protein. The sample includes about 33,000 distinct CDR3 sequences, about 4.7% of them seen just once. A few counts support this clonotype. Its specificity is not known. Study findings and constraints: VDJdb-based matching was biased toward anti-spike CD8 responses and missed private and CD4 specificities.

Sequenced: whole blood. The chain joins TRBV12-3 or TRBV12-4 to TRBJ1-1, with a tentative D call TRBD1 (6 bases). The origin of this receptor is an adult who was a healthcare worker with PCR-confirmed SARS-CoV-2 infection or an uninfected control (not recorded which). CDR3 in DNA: TGTGCCAGCTCTGGGACATACACTGAAGCTTTCTTT. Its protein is CASSGTYTEAFF.